Detailed here is one T cell receptor beta chain. Its antigen is not identified. Graves' hyperthyroidism showing no ophthalmopathy progression within 18 months was considered stable. Amplified TCR beta CDR3 regions came from RNA transcripts. First-round RT-PCR with HTBI primers amplified the TCR CDR3 region. TCRdb fed the multiplex PCR reads into MiXCR, producing one record per CDR3 protein. Of fewer than 850,000 distinct CDR3 sequences in the sample, roughly a sixth were seen once. This entry belongs to a study of T cells in Graves' hyperthyroidism and ophthalmopathy. Study outcomes and limitations: Most expanded thyroid clonotypes above 0.001 recurred in blood.

CDR3 length: 14 amino acids. CDR1 SNHLY and CDR2 FYNNEI come from the germline V gene. V dropped 2 bases and J dropped 8 bases, with 12 bases sitting between them. V is TRBV2 and J is TRBJ1-4, with a tentative D call TRBD1 (6 bases). This clonotype was obtained from a man aged 45-65 years with Graves' hyperthyroidism. The source material was blood. CDR3 DNA sequence: TGTGCCAGCAGTGAAACAGGGTTGTGGGAAAAACTGTTTTTT. As protein: CASSETGLWEKLFF.